These 29 T cell receptor beta chains originate from one sample sequenced in a study of T cell changes during pregnancy in multiple sclerosis. Libraries were prepared by immunoSEQ multiplex PCR; TCRdb keeps only in-frame clonotypes and omits some of them. The sample contains about 47,000 clones, 75% to 90% of which appear only once. The source was CD8+ T cells from peripheral blood mononuclear cells, collected in the second trimester of pregnancy. These TCRs come from a female donor with multiple sclerosis, enrolled in a pregnancy study.

This clone appeared a single time. The chain combines TRBV7-9 with TRBJ2-7; D uncertain. Germline V lookup: CDR1 SEHNR, CDR2 FQNEAQ (reference sequence). The CDR3 runs 15 residues. V was shortened by 1 base and J by 1 base, with 11 bases between the two germline ends. CDR3 bases: TGTGCCAGCAGCTTAGTGCCAGGATTTTCCTACGAGCAGTACTTC. Protein product: CASSLVPGFSYEQYF.

The V and J genes are TRBV27 and TRBJ2-7, with D possibly matching TRBD1 (5 bases). This CDR3 spans 15 amino acids. The V and J ends lost 2 bases and 0 bases respectively, with 11 bases between them. The germline V gene encodes CDR1 MNHEY and CDR2 SMNVEV (reference sequence). The CDR3 region is CASSLVGDSSYEQYF. The DNA for the CDR3 is TGTGCCAGCAGTTTAGTAGGGGATAGCTCCTACGAGCAGTACTTC.

On this clone: Germline is not matched at one junction end, which may reflect a read error. The chain recombines TRBV6-4 with TRBJ2-3; D might be TRBD1 (7 bases). The germline V gene has CDR1 MRHNA and CDR2 SNTAGT. The CDR3 loop spans 15 amino acids. This chain's CDR3 is CASSNSRQGGDTQYF. CDR3 DNA sequence: TGTGCCAGCAGTAACTCCAGGCAGGGGGGAGATACGCAGTATTTT.

This clone rates as medium-sized. The chain uses TRBV6-5 and TRBJ1-2; D is possibly TRBD1 (5 bases). Germline lookup yields CDR1 MNHEY and CDR2 SVGAGI. This CDR3 contains 13 residues. V shed 0 bases and J shed 13 bases, with 15 bases lying between them. The CDR3 nucleotides read TGTGCCAGCAGTTACTCGAGCCAGGGCCCCCGCACCTTC. It encodes CASSYSSQGPRTF.

This clone was detected once. The CDR3 DNA follows: TGTGCCAGTAGTAGTAGCGATTCCTACAATGAGCAGTTCTTC. Encoded protein: CASSSSDSYNEQFF. The rearrangement joins TRBV19 to TRBJ2-1; perhaps TRBD2 as D (5 bases). This CDR3 is built from 14 residues. Germline CDR1 is LNHDA and CDR2 is SQIVND (reference sequence). Trimming took 4 bases from V and 1 from J, leaving 8 bases between them.

This chain links TRBV10-3 with TRBJ2-7; 8 bases are shared with TRBD1. V lost 6 bases, J lost 6 bases, and 10 bases stayed unmatched. From germline, CDR1 is ENHRY and CDR2 SYGVKD. The CDR3 runs 14 residues. DNA for the CDR3: TGTGCCATCAGCGACAGGGGCCCCCTCCTCGAGCAGTACTTC. Translated: CAISDRGPLLEQYF.

The CDR3 DNA sequence: TGTGCCAGCAGCTCGGACAACAATGAGCAGTTCTTC. Translating gives CASSSDNNEQFF. The V call is TRBV5-6, the J call TRBJ2-1; D is possibly TRBD1 (5 bases). V lost 3 bases and J 5 bases, leaving 6 bases between the germline ends. Germline V gene lookup returns CDR1 SGHDT and CDR2 YYEEEE. CDR3 length: 12 amino acids.

In this sample, this clone turned up a few times. The chain joins TRBV6-5 to TRBJ2-7; TRBD1 matches at 7 bases. CDR3 length equals 14 residues. After removal of 5 bases from V and 5 bases from J, the junction contained 9 bases not matched to a gene. Germline-derived CDR1 and CDR2 are MNHEY and SVGAGI. CDR3 protein: CASSHRDSLDEQYF. CDR3 coding DNA: TGTGCCAGCAGTCACCGGGACAGTCTCGACGAGCAGTACTTC.

CDR3 in DNA: TGTGCCAGCAGCCCCAGGGGAAACTACGAGCAGTACTTC. Translating it yields CASSPRGNYEQYF. The chain joins TRBV5-4 to TRBJ2-7, with a tentative D call TRBD1 (6 bases). The CDR3 runs to 13 residues. Germline-derived CDR1 and CDR2 are SGHNT and YYREEE (reference sequence). V was pared by 4 bases and J by 3 bases, with 11 bases between.

The V and J genes are TRBV30 and TRBJ2-2; D possibly corresponds to TRBD1 (6 bases). The germline CDR1 and CDR2 sequences are GTSNPN and SVGIG (reference sequence). Trimming removed 2 bases at V and 8 bases at J, with 15 bases between. CDR3 length: 14 residues. In DNA, the CDR3 is TGTGCCTGGAGTTCGGCAGGGGCTTTAGGGGAGCTGTTTTTT. It codes for CAWSSAGALGELFF.

This chain connects TRBV7-6 to TRBJ1-3, with D uncertain. Germline CDR1 SGHVS, CDR2 FNYEAQ. This CDR3 has 14 amino acids. V was shortened by 4 bases and J by 3 bases, with 10 bases between the two germline ends. The chain's CDR3 is CASSSVYLGNTIYF. The CDR3 bases are TGTGCCAGCAGCTCAGTATATCTTGGAAACACCATATATTTT. The full variable domain, its missing parts supplied by reference TRBV7-6 and TRBJ1-3, is GAGVSQSPRYKVTKRGQDVALRCDPISGHVSLYWYRQALGQGPEFLTYFNYEAQQDKSGLPNDRFSAERPEGSISTLTIQRTEQRDSAMYRCASSSVYLGNTIYFGEGSWLTVV.

This chain uses TRBV6-1 with TRBJ1-4; maybe TRBD1 (5 bases). From germline, CDR1 is MNHNS and CDR2 SASEGT. The CDR3 extends over 14 amino acids. The V and J ends lost 11 bases and 5 bases respectively, with 18 bases between them. CDR3 bases: TGTGCCTCTAGTGGGGCAGGACCGAATGAAAAACTGTTTTTT. Amino acid sequence: CASSGAGPNEKLFF.

The J gene is TRBJ2-7, the V gene TRBV15; TRBD2 agrees at 8 bases. CDR3 size: 13 residues. Germline V gene data show CDR1 as LNHNV and CDR2 as YYDKDF (reference sequence). J gave up 3 bases and V 8 bases, and 6 bases lay outside the gene matches. Here the CDR3 reads CATRERGIYEQYF. For the CDR3, the DNA is TGTGCCACCCGCGAGCGGGGGATCTACGAGCAGTACTTC.

The V gene is TRBV15, the J gene TRBJ1-3; maybe TRBD1 (5 bases). The V gene's germline CDR1 is LNHNV and CDR2 YYDKDF (reference sequence). This CDR3 comprises 18 residues. Between the trimmed V and J ends, which lost 2 bases and 0 bases, there was a span of 17 bases. The CDR3: CATSRSGGDLSSGNTIYF. The CDR3 DNA reads as TGTGCCACCAGCAGATCCGGAGGGGACTTGAGCTCTGGAAACACCATATATTTT. The full variable domain, its missing parts supplied by reference TRBV15 and TRBJ1-3, is DAMVIQNPRYQVTQFGKPVTLSCSQTLNHNVMYWYQQKSSQAPKLLFHYYDKDFNNEADTPDNFQSRRPNTSFCFLDIRSPGLGDTAMYLCATSRSGGDLSSGNTIYFGEGSWLTVV.

The chain uses TRBV2 and TRBJ1-4; D unresolved. Germline V CDR1 and CDR2: SNHLY, FYNNEI. The CDR3 is made up of 16 amino acids. V was pared by 3 bases and J by 0 bases, with 11 bases between. For the CDR3, the DNA is TGTGCCAGCAGTGATTTTCTTTCTTCAACTAATGAAAAACTGTTTTTT. Amino acid sequence: CASSDFLSSTNEKLFF.

The DNA for the CDR3 is TGCGCCAGCAGCTTGGAACCGCGCGATGAGCAGTTCTTC. It is translated as CASSLEPRDEQFF. The rearrangement links TRBV5-1 to TRBJ2-1, with D hard to call. Trimming shortened V by 0 bases and J by 8 bases, and 9 bases separated the two germline ends. CDR1 is SGHRS and CDR2 is YFSETQ in the germline V gene. The CDR3 totals 13 residues.

The CDR3, as DNA: TGTGCCAGCACACCGCTGACACTTAACACTGAAGCTTTCTTT. Amino acids: CASTPLTLNTEAFF. This chain connects TRBV2 to TRBJ1-1; D is uncertain. This CDR3 has 14 residues. Germline values: CDR1 SNHLY, CDR2 FYNNEI. Trimming shortened V by 7 bases and J by 2 bases, and 14 bases separated the two germline ends.

This chain connects TRBV11-3 to TRBJ2-2; a possible D gene is TRBD2 (6 bases). The CDR3 contains 15 residues. Germline V gives CDR1 SGHNT, CDR2 YENEEA. V lost 4 bases and J lost 1, with 10 bases in between. CDR3 nucleotide sequence: TGTGCCAGCAGCTGGGGACTGATGAACACCGGGGAGCTGTTTTTT. Translating it yields CASSWGLMNTGELFF.

This chain links TRBV7-9 with TRBJ1-4; D gene unclear. Germline CDR1 is SEHNR and CDR2 is FQNEAQ (reference sequence). The ends were cut back, 6 bases at V and 8 bases at J, with 13 bases in the middle. The CDR3 sequence is 13 residues long. In DNA, the CDR3 is TGTGCCAGCAGATTCCCTTCGGGAGAAAAACTGTTTTTT. Residues: CASRFPSGEKLFF.

The chain combines TRBV19 with TRBJ1-2, with D tentatively TRBD1 (6 bases). The CDR3 is made up of 13 amino acids. V lost 2 bases and J lost 8, with 12 bases in between. The germline gives CDR1 LNHDA, CDR2 SQIVND (reference sequence). The CDR3 DNA follows: TGTGCCAGTAGTATATTACAGGGAAGCGGCTACACCTTC. Translating it yields CASSILQGSGYTF. Together with reference TRBV19 and TRBJ1-2, the CDR3 gives the full variable domain: DGGITQSPKYLFRKEGQNVTLSCEQNLNHDAMYWYRQDPGQGLRLIYYSQIVNDFQKGDIAEGYSVSREKKESFPLTVTSAQKNPTAFYLCASSILQGSGYTFGSGTRLTVV.

CDR3 DNA sequence: TGTGCCAGCTACCCACGATATGGGGACAGGTTGAACACCGGGGAGCTGTTTTTT. Residues: CASYPRYGDRLNTGELFF. The J gene is TRBJ2-2, the V gene TRBV18; the match to TRBD1 covers 8 bases. Trimming cost V 7 bases and J 1 base; bases outside gene matches: 14. The CDR3 is made up of 18 amino acids. Germline loops: CDR1 KGHSH, CDR2 LQKENI.

This chain connects TRBV30 to TRBJ1-2; 10 bases line up with TRBD1. V dropped 2 bases and J dropped 6; count of bases not matched to a gene: 3. Looked up from germline, CDR1 is GTSNPN and CDR2 is SVGIG (reference sequence). This CDR3 has 13 residues. CDR3 sequence reads: CAWSSGQGDGYTF. CDR3 sequence (DNA): TGTGCCTGGAGTAGCGGACAGGGGGATGGCTACACCTTC.

This clone came up a few times. J is TRBJ1-1 and V is TRBV25-1, with D perhaps TRBD1 (6 bases). V was clipped by 2 bases and J by 2 bases, with 9 bases between them. The CDR3 covers 14 residues. CDR1 is MGHDK, CDR2 SYGVNS, per germline. The CDR3 nucleotides read TGTGCCAGCAGTGAAGGGGGCTTCAACACTGAAGCTTTCTTT. Its translation: CASSEGGFNTEAFF. The variable domain in full, completed from reference TRBV25-1 and TRBJ1-1, reads EADIYQTPRYLVIGTGKKITLECSQTMGHDKMYWYQQDPGMELHLIHYSYGVNSTEKGDLSSESTVSRIRTEHFPLTLESARPSHTSQYLCASSEGGFNTEAFFGQGTRLTVV.

The chain uses TRBV7-8 and TRBJ1-1; 8 bases agree with TRBD1. Germline CDR1 reads SGHVS; CDR2 reads FQNEAQ. The CDR3 contains 14 residues. The junction had 7 bases not matched to a gene; V was cut back by 0 bases and J by 10 bases. This CDR3 is CASSLAPQGAGAFF. The CDR3 DNA reads as TGTGCCAGCAGCTTAGCTCCTCAGGGGGCCGGAGCTTTCTTT.

The chain combines TRBV19 with TRBJ2-7; D perhaps matches TRBD2 (5 bases). The length of the CDR3 is 17 residues. V was pared by 5 bases and J by 0 bases, with 20 bases between. The germline CDR1 and CDR2 sequences are LNHDA and SQIVND (reference sequence). The CDR3 reads CASSRLGETESSYEQYF. The CDR3, as DNA: TGTGCCAGTAGTCGTTTGGGAGAAACCGAGAGCTCCTACGAGCAGTACTTC.

In nucleotides, the CDR3 is TGTGCCAGCAGCTTTTCCGGGACAACGAACAATGAGCAGTTCTTC. It is translated as CASSFSGTTNNEQFF. This sequence joins TRBV5-5 and TRBJ2-1; D might be TRBD1 (6 bases). This CDR3 region has 15 residues. Trimming shortened V by 2 bases and J by 5 bases, and 14 bases separated the two germline ends. From germline, CDR1 is SGHKS and CDR2 YYEKEE (reference sequence). Variable domain in full (rest from reference TRBV5-5 and TRBJ2-1): DAGVTQSPTHLIKTRGQQVTLRCSPISGHKSVSWYQQVLGQGPQFIFQYYEKEERGRGNFPDRFSARQFPNYSSELNVNALLLGDSALYLCASSFSGTTNNEQFFGPGTRLTVL.

By frequency in the sample, this clone is medium-sized (0.01 to 0.1%). The genes are TRBV7-9 and TRBJ2-7, with 7 bases lining up with TRBD1. Germline V CDR1 and CDR2: SEHNR, FQNEAQ (reference sequence). V lost 5 bases, J lost 0 bases, and 10 bases stayed unmatched. The CDR3 length is 16 residues. CDR3 loop: CASSHPRRQGSYEQYF. The CDR3 nucleotides read TGTGCCAGCAGCCACCCCCGGCGACAGGGCTCCTACGAGCAGTACTTC.

The V gene is TRBV6-6, the J gene TRBJ2-7; the D gene is possibly TRBD2 (6 bases). Between the trimmed V and J ends, which lost 1 base and 12 bases, there was a span of 22 bases. CDR3 size: 15 residues. Germline assignment: CDR1 MNHNY and CDR2 SVGAGI (reference sequence). CDR3 sequence (DNA): TGTGCCAGCAGTTACTACCAAGGCCACCCCGACGGGGGGTACTTC. Translated, it gives CASSYYQGHPDGGYF.

This clone was picked up one time. The gene calls are TRBV19 and TRBJ1-5; D possibly corresponds to TRBD1 (6 bases). Germline V gives CDR1 LNHDA, CDR2 SQIVND (reference sequence). Trimming stripped 6 bases from V and 5 bases from J, with 17 bases between. The CDR3 length is 15 residues. The CDR3 is CASRQAGEGYQPQHF. In DNA form, the CDR3 reads TGTGCCAGTAGGCAGGCAGGGGAAGGCTATCAGCCCCAGCATTTT.